The present entry profiles one TCR beta chain with its context. What it binds is not known. TCRdb re-derived calls from the 5' RACE reads in MiXCR, one entry per CDR3 protein. In the table there are about 840,000 distinct CDR3 sequences, approximately 12% of which are singletons. This record comes from a study of CD8 T cells in ankylosing spondylitis. Study-level results: Blood of patients with ankylosing spondylitis appeared to be characterized by a TCR beta motif of roughly eight highly homologous variants. The authors reported significant enrichment of disease-linked clones in matched ankylosing spondylitis synovial fluid.

V lost 6 bases, J lost 5 bases, and 14 bases stayed unmatched. This CDR3 has 17 residues. The receptor was isolated from a male donor with ankylosing spondylitis. Sequencing was carried out using blood, either unsorted or a sorted T cell fraction (not recorded which). The V and J genes are TRBV12-3 or TRBV12-4 and TRBJ2-1; TRBD2 agrees at 9 bases. The CDR3 is CASSALQGRGGNNEQFF. The DNA for the CDR3 is TGTGCCAGCAGCGCCTTACAGGGGCGGGGGGGCAACAATGAGCAGTTCTTC.